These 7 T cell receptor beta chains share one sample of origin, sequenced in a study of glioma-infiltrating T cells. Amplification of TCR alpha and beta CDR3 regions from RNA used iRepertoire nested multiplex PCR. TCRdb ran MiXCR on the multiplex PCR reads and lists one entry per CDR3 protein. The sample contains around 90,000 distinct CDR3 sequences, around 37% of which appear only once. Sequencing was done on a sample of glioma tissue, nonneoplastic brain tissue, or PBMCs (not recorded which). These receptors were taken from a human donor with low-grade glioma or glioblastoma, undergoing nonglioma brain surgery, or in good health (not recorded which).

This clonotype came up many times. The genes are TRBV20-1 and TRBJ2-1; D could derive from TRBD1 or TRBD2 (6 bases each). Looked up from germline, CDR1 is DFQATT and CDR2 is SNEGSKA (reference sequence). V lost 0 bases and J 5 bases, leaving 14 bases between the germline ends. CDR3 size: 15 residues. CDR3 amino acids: CSARDGGQWDNEQFF. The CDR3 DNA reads TGCAGTGCTAGAGATGGGGGGCAATGGGACAATGAGCAGTTCTTC.

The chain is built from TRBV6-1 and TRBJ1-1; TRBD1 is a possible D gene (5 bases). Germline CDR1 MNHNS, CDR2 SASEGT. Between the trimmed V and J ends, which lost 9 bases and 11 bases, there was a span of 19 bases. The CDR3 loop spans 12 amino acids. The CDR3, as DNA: TGTGCCAGTCGGGACGGGATTTACCGGGCTTTCTTT. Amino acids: CASRDGIYRAFF.

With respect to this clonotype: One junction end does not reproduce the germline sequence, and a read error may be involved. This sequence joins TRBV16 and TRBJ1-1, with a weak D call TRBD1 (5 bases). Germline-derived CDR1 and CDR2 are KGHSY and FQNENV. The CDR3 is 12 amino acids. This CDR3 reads CARNQFDRQALF. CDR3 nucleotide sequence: TGTGCCAGAAACCAATTTGACAGACAAGCTTTATTT.

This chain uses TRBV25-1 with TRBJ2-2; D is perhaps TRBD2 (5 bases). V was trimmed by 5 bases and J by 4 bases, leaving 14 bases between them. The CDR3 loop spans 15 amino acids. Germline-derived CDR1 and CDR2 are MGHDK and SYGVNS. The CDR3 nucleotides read TGTGCCAGCAGTTCGACGCAGGAGGTCACCGGGGAGCTGTTTTTT. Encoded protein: CASSSTQEVTGELFF.

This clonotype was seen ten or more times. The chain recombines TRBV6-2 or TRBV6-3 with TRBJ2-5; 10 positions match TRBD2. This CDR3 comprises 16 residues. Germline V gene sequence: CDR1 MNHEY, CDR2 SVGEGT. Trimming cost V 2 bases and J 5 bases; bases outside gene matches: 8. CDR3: CASSYRAGGPLETQYF. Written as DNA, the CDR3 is TGTGCCAGCAGTTACCGAGCGGGAGGGCCGTTGGAGACCCAGTACTTC.

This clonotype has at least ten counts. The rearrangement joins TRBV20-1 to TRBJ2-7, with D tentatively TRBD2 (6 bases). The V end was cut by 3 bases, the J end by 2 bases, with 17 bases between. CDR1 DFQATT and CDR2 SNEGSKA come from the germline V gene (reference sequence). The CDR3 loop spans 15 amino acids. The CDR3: CSASSRGRKTYEQYF. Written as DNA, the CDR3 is TGCAGTGCTAGTTCTCGGGGGAGGAAGACCTACGAGCAGTACTTC.

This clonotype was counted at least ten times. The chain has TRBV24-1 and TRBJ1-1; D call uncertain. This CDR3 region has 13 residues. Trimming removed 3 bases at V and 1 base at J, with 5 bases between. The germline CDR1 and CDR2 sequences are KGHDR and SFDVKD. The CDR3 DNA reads TGTGCCACCAGTGATCGGGGGAACACTGAAGCTTTCTTT. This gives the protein CATSDRGNTEAFF.